This TCR beta chain was obtained from a study of blood T cell repertoires in COVID-19. On the study more broadly: Samples of COVID-19 (acute and convalescent) were obtained from the United States, Italy and Spain. T cells, B-cell-depleted T cells, or PBMCs provided the cDNA or gDNA that served as material.

Source study methods: Quantification of nucleated cells was approximated via reference gene primer amplification. Data came from immunoSEQ multiplex PCR; TCRdb stores just in-frame clones and leaves some out. V, J and clone size are taken as reported in that table, and D and trimming were inferred from the DNA itself. The table has roughly 300,000 clones, around 86% seen once. V dropped 2 bases and J dropped 4 bases, with 8 bases sitting between them. The germline V gene has CDR1 MNHEY and CDR2 SVGAGI. This CDR3 contains 13 residues. The sample comprised peripheral blood. The chain joins TRBV6-5 to TRBJ1-1; D not certain. The sequence came from a human donor in a cohort sampled during active COVID-19. The CDR3 loop is CASSYGRATEAFF. The CDR3, as DNA: TGTGCCAGCAGTTACGGGCGGGCCACTGAAGCTTTCTTT.